The clone carrying this T cell receptor (beta chain) came up many times. Its antigen is still unknown. The entry originates in a study of metastatic and nonmetastatic thyroid tumors. Looking at the study overall: Samples came from malignant and benign thyroid patients, and repertoires were compared across blood and tumor or nodule tissue. General study findings and limits: Malignant thyroid tumors reportedly exceeded benign nodules significantly in TCR beta diversity, with the difference appearing in blood and tumor.

Original handling: Clinicopathological groups supplied CDR3 differences that were used to build a distant-metastasis classifier for papillary thyroid cancer. Via MiXCR, TCRdb re-called the PCR reads. TCRdb, not the original authors, processed these V and J calls. Here the sample spans about 49,000 clones, roughly 3.9% being singletons. V gave up 7 bases and J gave up 0 bases; unmatched junction bases: 9. Per germline, CDR1 SGHTS and CDR2 YDEGEE. This CDR3 is 16 amino acids long. No treatment had been given to any patient before thyroid surgery. Sequenced material: blood. V and J are TRBV5-8 and TRBJ2-1; 8 nucleotides align to TRBD1. The clonotype originates from a female donor with papillary thyroid cancer or a benign thyroid nodule (not recorded which). Some clones in this sample may be carry-over from other donors' samples. The CDR3 nucleotides read TGTGCCAGCGGCGAGATTGGACAGGGCTCCTACAATGAGCAGTTCTTC. It yields the protein CASGEIGQGSYNEQFF.